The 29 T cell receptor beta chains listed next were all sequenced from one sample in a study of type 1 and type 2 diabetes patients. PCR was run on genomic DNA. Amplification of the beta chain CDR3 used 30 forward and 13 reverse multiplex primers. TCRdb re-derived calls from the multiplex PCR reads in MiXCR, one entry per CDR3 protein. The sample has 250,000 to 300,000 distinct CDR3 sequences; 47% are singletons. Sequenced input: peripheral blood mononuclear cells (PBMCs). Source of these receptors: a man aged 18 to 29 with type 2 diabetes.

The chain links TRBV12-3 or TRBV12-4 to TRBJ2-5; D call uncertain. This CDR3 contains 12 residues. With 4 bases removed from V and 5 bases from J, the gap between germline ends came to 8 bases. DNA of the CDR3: TGTGCCAGCAGTTCCGCCCTGGAGACCCAGTACTTC. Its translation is CASSSALETQYF.

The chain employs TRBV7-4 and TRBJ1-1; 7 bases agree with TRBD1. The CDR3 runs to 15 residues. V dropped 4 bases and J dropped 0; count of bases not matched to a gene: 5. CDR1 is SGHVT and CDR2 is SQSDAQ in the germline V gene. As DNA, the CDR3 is TGTGCCAGCAGCTCCTGGACAGGCATGAACACTGAAGCTTTCTTT. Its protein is CASSSWTGMNTEAFF.

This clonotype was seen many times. The CDR3 region is CSARAQRDGRSYEQYF. For the CDR3, the DNA is TGCAGTGCTAGAGCCCAGCGGGATGGTAGATCCTACGAGCAGTACTTC. The V call is TRBV20-1, the J call TRBJ2-7; 7 bases fit TRBD2. With V trimmed by 1 base and J by 1 base, 10 bases remained unmatched. CDR1 and CDR2 from the germline V gene are DFQATT and SNEGSKA (reference sequence). The CDR3 covers 16 residues.

The DNA for the CDR3 is TGTGCCAGCAGCCAAGGTCCGACCTACGAGCAGTACTTC. Amino acids: CASSQGPTYEQYF. This chain connects TRBV4-2 to TRBJ2-7; D gene unclear. Germline CDR1 reads LGHNA; CDR2 reads YNFKEQ. The CDR3 spans 13 residues. Between the trimmed V and J ends, which lost 1 base and 2 bases, there was a span of 6 bases.

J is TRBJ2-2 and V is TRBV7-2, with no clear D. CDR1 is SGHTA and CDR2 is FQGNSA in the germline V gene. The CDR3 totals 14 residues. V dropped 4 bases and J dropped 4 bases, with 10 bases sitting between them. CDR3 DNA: TGTGCCAGCAGCTGGGCACCAGGCACCGGGGAGCTGTTTTTT. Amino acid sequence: CASSWAPGTGELFF. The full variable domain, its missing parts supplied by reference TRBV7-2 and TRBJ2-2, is GAGVSQSPSNKVTEKGKDVELRCDPISGHTALYWYRQSLGQGLEFLIYFQGNSAPDKSGLPSDRFSAERTGGSVSTLTIQRTQQEDSAVYLCASSWAPGTGELFFGEGSRLTVL.

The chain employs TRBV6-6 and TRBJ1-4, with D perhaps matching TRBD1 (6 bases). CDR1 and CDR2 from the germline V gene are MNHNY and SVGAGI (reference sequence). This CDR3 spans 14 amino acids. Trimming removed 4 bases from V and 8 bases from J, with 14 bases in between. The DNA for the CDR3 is TGTGCCAGCAGTTCTGAACGGGGGGGCGAAAAACTGTTTTTT. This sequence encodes CASSSERGGEKLFF.

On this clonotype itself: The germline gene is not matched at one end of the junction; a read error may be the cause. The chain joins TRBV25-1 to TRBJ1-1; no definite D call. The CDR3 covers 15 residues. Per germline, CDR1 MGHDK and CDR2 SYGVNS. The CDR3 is CASSPPGVVTGTQYF. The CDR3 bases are TGTGCCAGCAGTCCCCCCGGGGTGGTAACGGGTACGCAATATTTT.

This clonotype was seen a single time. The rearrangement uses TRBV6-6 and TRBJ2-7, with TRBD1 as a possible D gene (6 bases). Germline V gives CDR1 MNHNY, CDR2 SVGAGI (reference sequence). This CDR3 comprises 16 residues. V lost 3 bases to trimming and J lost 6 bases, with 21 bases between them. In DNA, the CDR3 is TGTGCCAGCAGTTATCACGTTTCAGGGGCCCTTCTCGAGCAGTACTTC. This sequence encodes CASSYHVSGALLEQYF.

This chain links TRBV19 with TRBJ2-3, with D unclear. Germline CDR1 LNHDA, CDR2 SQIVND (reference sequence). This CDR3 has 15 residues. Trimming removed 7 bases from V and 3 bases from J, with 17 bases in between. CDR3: CASTHTRQATDTQYF. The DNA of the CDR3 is TGTGCCAGTACCCATACCAGGCAGGCAACAGATACGCAGTATTTT.

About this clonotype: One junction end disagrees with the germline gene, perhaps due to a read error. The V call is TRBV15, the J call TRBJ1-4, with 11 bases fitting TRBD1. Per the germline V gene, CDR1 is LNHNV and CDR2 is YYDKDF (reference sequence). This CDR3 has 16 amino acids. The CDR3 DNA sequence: TGTGCCAGCAGCCGACTCGGGACAGGGGGAGGTGAAAAACTGTTTTTT. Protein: CASSRLGTGGGEKLFF.

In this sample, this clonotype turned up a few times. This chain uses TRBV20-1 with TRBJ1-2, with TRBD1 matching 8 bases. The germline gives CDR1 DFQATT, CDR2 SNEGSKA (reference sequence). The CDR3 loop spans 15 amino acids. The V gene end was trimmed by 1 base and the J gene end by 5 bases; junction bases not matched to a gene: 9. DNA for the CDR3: TGCAGTGCTAGAGGCCGAGACAGGGACAGGTATGGCTACACCTTC. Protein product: CSARGRDRDRYGYTF.

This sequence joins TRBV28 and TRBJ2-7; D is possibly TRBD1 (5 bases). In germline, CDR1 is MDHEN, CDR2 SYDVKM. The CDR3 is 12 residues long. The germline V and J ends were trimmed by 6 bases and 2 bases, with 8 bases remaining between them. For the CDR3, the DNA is TGTGCCAGCAGGGACACGGCCTACGAGCAGTACTTC. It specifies CASRDTAYEQYF. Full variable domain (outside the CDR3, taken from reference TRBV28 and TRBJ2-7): DVKVTQSSRYLVKRTGEKVFLECVQDMDHENMFWYRQDPGLGLRLIYFSYDVKMKEKGDIPEGYSVSREKKERFSLILESASTNQTSMYLCASRDTAYEQYFGPGTRLTVT.

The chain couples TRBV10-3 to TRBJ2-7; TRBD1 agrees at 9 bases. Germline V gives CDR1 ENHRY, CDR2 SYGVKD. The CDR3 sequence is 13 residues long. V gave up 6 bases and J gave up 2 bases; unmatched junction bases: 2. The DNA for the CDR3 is TGTGCCATCAGCGGGACAGGGACCTACGAGCAGTACTTC. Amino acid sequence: CAISGTGTYEQYF.

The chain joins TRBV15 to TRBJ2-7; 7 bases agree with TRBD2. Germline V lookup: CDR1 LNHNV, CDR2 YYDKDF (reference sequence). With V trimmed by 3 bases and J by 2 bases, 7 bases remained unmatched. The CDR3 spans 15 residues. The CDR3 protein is CATSSGGVPPYEQYF. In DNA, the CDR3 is TGTGCCACCAGCAGTGGGGGGGTTCCCCCCTACGAGCAGTACTTC.

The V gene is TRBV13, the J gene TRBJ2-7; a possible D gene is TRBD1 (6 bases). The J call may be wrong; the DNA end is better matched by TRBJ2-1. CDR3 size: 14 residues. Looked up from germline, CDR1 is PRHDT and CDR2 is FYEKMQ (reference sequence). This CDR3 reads CASNRDTIDHGQFF. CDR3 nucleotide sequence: TGTGCCAGCAACCGGGACACTATAGATCATGGGCAGTTCTTC.

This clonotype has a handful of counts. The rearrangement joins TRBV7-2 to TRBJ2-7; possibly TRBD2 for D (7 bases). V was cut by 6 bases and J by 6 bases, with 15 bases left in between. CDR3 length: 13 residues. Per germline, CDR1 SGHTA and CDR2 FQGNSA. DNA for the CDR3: TGTGCCAGCAGTCGAGGGGGGGAGGGCGAGCAGTACTTC. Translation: CASSRGGEGEQYF.

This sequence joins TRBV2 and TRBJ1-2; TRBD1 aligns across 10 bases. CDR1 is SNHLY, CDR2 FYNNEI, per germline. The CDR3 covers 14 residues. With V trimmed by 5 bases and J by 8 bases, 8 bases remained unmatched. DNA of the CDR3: TGTGCCAGCAGTAATCGACAGGGGGCAGGCGGCTACACCTTC. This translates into CASSNRQGAGGYTF.

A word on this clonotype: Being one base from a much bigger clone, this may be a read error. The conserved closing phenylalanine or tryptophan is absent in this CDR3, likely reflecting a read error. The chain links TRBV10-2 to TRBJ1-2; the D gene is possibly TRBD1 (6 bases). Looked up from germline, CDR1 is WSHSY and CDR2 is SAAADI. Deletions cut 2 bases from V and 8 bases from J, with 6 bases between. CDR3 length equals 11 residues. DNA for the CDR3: TGCGCCAGCAGTGAGACAGGGGGCTACACCTCC. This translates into CASSETGGYTS.

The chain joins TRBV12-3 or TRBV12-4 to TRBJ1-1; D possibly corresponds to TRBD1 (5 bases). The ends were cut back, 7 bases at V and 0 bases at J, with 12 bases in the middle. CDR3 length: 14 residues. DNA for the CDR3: TGTGCCAGCACTCTAGGGGCGGTGAACACTGAAGCTTTCTTT. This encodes CASTLGAVNTEAFF.

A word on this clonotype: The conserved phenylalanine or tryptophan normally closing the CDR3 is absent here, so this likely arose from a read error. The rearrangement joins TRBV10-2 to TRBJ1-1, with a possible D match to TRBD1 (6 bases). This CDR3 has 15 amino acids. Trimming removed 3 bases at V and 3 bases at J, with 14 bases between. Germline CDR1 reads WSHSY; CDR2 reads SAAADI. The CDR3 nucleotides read TGCGCCAGCAGTGACGGGGGGGCGGTCGACACTGAAGCTTTCCTT. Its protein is CASSDGGAVDTEAFL.

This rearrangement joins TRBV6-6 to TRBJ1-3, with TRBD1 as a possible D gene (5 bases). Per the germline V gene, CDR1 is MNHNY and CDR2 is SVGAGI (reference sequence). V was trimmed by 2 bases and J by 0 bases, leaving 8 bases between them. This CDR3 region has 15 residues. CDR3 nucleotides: TGTGCCAGCAGTTACAGCGGGGGCTCTGGAAACACCATATATTTT. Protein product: CASSYSGGSGNTIYF.

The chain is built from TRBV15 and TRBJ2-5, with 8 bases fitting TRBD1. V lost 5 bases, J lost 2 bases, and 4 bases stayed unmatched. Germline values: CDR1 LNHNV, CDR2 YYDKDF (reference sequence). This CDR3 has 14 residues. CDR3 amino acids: CATSPRTGQETQYF. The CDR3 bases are TGTGCCACCAGCCCCCGGACAGGGCAAGAGACCCAGTACTTC.

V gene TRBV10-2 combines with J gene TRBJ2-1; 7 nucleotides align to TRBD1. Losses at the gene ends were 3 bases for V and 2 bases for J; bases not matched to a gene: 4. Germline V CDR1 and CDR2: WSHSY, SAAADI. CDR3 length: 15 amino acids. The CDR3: CASSEGGAAYNEQFF. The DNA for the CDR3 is TGCGCCAGCAGTGAAGGGGGCGCGGCCTACAATGAGCAGTTCTTC.

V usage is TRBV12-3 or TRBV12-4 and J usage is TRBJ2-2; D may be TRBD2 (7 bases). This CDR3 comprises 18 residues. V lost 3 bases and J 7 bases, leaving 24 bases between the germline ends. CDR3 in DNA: TGTGCCAGCAGTTTGGCGGGGGCCGTTTTATTCAAGGACGGGGAGCTGTTTTTT. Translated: CASSLAGAVLFKDGELFF.

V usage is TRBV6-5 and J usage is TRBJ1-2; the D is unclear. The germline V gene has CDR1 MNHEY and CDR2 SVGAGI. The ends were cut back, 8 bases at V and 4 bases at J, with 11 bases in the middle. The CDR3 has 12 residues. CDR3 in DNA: TGTGCCAGCGCCGGCCAAACCTATGGCTACACCTTC. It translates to CASAGQTYGYTF.

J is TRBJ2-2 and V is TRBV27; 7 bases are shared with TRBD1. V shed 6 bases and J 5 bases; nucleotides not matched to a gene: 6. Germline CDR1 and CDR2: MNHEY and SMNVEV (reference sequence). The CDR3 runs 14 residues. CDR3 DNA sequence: TGTGCCAGCAGGCCGGGACAGATTACCGGGGAGCTGTTTTTT. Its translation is CASRPGQITGELFF.

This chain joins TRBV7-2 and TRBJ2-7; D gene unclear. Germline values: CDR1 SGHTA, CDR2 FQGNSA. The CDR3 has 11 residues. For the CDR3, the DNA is TGTGCTAACCCAAGTCCCTACGAGCAGTACTTC. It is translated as CANPSPYEQYF.

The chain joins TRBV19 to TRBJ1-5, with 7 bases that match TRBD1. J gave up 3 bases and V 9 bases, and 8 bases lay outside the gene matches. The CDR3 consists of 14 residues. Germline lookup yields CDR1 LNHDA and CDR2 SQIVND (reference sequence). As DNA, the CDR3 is TGTGCCAGCACGACAGGGATAAACAATCAGCCCCAGCATTTT. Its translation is CASTTGINNQPQHF.

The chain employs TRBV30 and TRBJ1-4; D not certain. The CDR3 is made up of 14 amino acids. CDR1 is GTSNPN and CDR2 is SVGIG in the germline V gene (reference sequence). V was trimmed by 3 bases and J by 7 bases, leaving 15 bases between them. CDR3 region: CAWSQVQWGEKLFF. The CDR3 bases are TGTGCCTGGAGCCAAGTCCAGTGGGGTGAAAAACTGTTTTTT. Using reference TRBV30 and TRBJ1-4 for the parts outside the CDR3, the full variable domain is SQTIHQWPATLVQPVGSPLSLECTVEGTSNPNLYWYRQAAGRGLQLLFYSVGIGQISSEVPQNLSASRPQDRQFILSSKKLLLSDSGFYLCAWSQVQWGEKLFFGSGTQLSVL.